One and the same sample provided the 3 T cell receptor beta chains below, sequenced in a study of blood T cell repertoires in COVID-19 (dated by TCRdb to the early 2020s). The library was obtained by the immunoSEQ multiplex PCR assay. What TCRdb holds here is the immuneACCESS table cut down to in-frame rearrangements. Part of the clones is not present; checked against another copy, under half of the missing clones reflect an unresolved V gene, and the others are unexplained. For this sample the table gives about 14,000 clones, of which about 88% were detected only once. Roughly 2.7% of the sample is held by the ten biggest clonotypes. Sample: peripheral blood. These receptors were obtained from a human donor in a cohort sampled during active COVID-19.

V is TRBV7-2 and J is TRBJ2-3, with 8 positions matching TRBD2. Germline V gene sequence: CDR1 SGHTA, CDR2 FQGNSA. The CDR3 is 14 amino acids. V gave up 0 bases and J gave up 8 bases; unmatched junction bases: 4. CDR3 coding DNA: TGTGCCAGCAGCTTAGCCCGGGGGGGCGGTACGCAGTATTTT. As protein: CASSLARGGGTQYF.

The genes are TRBV7-2 and TRBJ2-5; 15 positions match TRBD2. Germline trimming cut 4 bases from V and 2 bases from J; bases unmatched to any gene: 5. This CDR3 is 17 amino acids long. Germline CDR1 and CDR2: SGHTA and FQGNSA. The CDR3 loop is CASSSGLAGGYQETQYF. CDR3 in DNA: TGTGCCAGCAGCTCCGGACTAGCGGGGGGGTATCAAGAGACCCAGTACTTC.

The V and J genes are TRBV5-4 and TRBJ2-7; D might be TRBD2 (7 bases). CDR3 length equals 13 residues. Per germline, CDR1 SGHNT and CDR2 YYREEE (reference sequence). Trimming shortened V by 4 bases and J by 6 bases, and 14 bases separated the two germline ends. CDR3 DNA sequence: TGTGCCAGCAGCCCACGGGGGGCAACCGAGCAGTACTTC. Amino acids: CASSPRGATEQYF.